One and the same sample provided the 28 T cell receptor beta chains below, sequenced in a study of blood T cell repertoires in COVID-19. Libraries were prepared by immunoSEQ multiplex PCR; TCRdb keeps only in-frame clonotypes and omits some of them. The profile shows around 180,000 clones, under 90% of them singletons. Sequenced: PBMCs or T cells enriched from blood (not recorded which). All receptors come from a man between 45 and 60 years old who had recovered from COVID-19.

This chain connects TRBV7-2 to TRBJ1-1; 8 bases are shared with TRBD1. Germline V lookup: CDR1 SGHTA, CDR2 FQGNSA. Unmatched junction bases numbered 5, after V lost 4 bases and J lost 4 bases. This CDR3 has 14 amino acids. CDR3 nucleotide sequence: TGTGCCAGCAGCTCTCAGGGGGCGCGCACTGAAGCTTTCTTT. Translation: CASSSQGARTEAFF.

The rearrangement links TRBV7-9 to TRBJ1-2, with 9 bases matching TRBD1. Per germline, CDR1 SEHNR and CDR2 FQNEAQ (reference sequence). The CDR3 is 15 residues long. The ends lost 5 bases at V and 9 bases at J; junction bases unmatched: 13. The CDR3 DNA follows: TGTGCCAGCAGCCGGGACGTCGGACAGGGGATCCGCTACACCTTC. Amino acid sequence: CASSRDVGQGIRYTF.

The rearrangement uses TRBV19 and TRBJ2-3; 9 bases align to TRBD2. CDR3 length: 15 amino acids. Losses at the gene ends were 5 bases for V and 4 bases for J; bases not matched to a gene: 7. Per the germline V gene, CDR1 is LNHDA and CDR2 is SQIVND (reference sequence). The CDR3 region is CASSLGTSTADTQYF. For the CDR3, the DNA is TGTGCCAGTAGTTTGGGGACTAGCACGGCAGATACGCAGTATTTT.

The chain is built from TRBV5-1 and TRBJ1-4, with D unclear. The CDR3 totals 15 residues. Germline CDR1 is SGHRS and CDR2 is YFSETQ. The germline V and J ends were trimmed by 4 bases and 2 bases, with 12 bases remaining between them. CDR3 amino acids: CASSEGAVTNEKLFF. The CDR3, as DNA: TGCGCCAGCAGCGAGGGAGCAGTGACTAATGAAAAACTGTTTTTT.

This sequence joins TRBV6-5 and TRBJ1-3, with 9 bases lining up with TRBD1. Germline lookup yields CDR1 MNHEY and CDR2 SVGAGI. The CDR3 loop spans 15 amino acids. V was clipped by 3 bases and J by 2 bases; unmatched bases: 2. The DNA of the CDR3 is TGTGCCAGCAGTTATGGGACAGGGCCTGGAAACACCATATATTTT. Residues: CASSYGTGPGNTIYF.

The sample holds a few counts of this clone. This chain connects TRBV3-1 (or the pseudogene TRBV3-2) to TRBJ1-1; 9 nucleotides match TRBD1. J lost 11 bases, V lost 2 bases, and 6 bases had no gene match. The germline gives CDR1 LGHDT, CDR2 YNNKEL (reference sequence). The CDR3 extends over 13 amino acids. The CDR3 here is CASSQRTGVYAFF. CDR3 DNA: TGTGCCAGCAGCCAACGGACAGGGGTTTACGCTTTCTTT.

The chain recombines TRBV2 with TRBJ2-5; 10 bases match TRBD1. Trimming cost V 9 bases and J 5 bases; bases outside gene matches: 6. Germline V gene sequence: CDR1 SNHLY, CDR2 FYNNEI. The CDR3 has 13 amino acids. The CDR3 reads CARTGGRGETQYF. DNA for the CDR3: TGTGCCAGGACAGGGGGCCGGGGGGAGACCCAGTACTTC. The full variable domain, completed using reference TRBV2 and TRBJ2-5, is EPEVTQTPSHQVTQMGQEVILRCVPISNHLYFYWYRQILGQKVEFLVSFYNNEISEKSEIFDDQFSVERPDGSNFTLKIRSTKLEDSAMYFCARTGGRGETQYFGPGTRLLVL.

This clone was counted only a few times. The rearrangement uses TRBV3-1 (or the pseudogene TRBV3-2) and TRBJ2-1, with 11 positions matching TRBD1. With 4 bases clipped from V and 9 bases from J, the junction kept 14 bases outside the gene matches. This CDR3 region has 17 residues. Germline loops: CDR1 LGHDT, CDR2 YNNKEL (reference sequence). The DNA of the CDR3 is TGTGCCAGCAGCCTCCACGTCCGGACAGGGGGCCCAAGTGAGCAGTTCTTC. This codes for CASSLHVRTGGPSEQFF.

V is TRBV28 and J is TRBJ1-5; no reliable D call. V lost 2 bases and J lost 9, with 11 bases in between. The length of the CDR3 is 13 residues. Germline-derived CDR1 and CDR2 are MDHEN and SYDVKM. Written as DNA, the CDR3 is TGTGCCAGCAGTTTAAGGTCCGGGTCGCCCCAGCATTTT. Translating gives CASSLRSGSPQHF.

The chain employs TRBV11-2 and TRBJ2-7; D perhaps matches TRBD2 (6 bases). The length of the CDR3 is 18 residues. Trimming stripped 5 bases from V and 0 bases from J, with 23 bases between. Germline V lookup: CDR1 SGHAT, CDR2 FQNNGV. The CDR3 loop reads CASSLTTSGQGGSYEQYF. The DNA of the CDR3 is TGTGCCAGCAGCCTGACAACGAGCGGGCAGGGCGGCTCCTACGAGCAGTACTTC.

The V and J genes are TRBV15 and TRBJ1-5; D not resolved. CDR1 and CDR2 from the germline V gene are LNHNV and YYDKDF (reference sequence). The CDR3 runs 16 residues. V shed 1 base and J shed 3 bases, with 13 bases lying between them. The CDR3 region has the DNA TGTGCCACCAGCAGAGTCGCCCCAGGATACAATCAGCCCCAGCATTTT. Its translation: CATSRVAPGYNQPQHF.

V is TRBV6-5 and J is TRBJ1-2; D not certain. The CDR3 is made up of 14 amino acids. CDR1 is MNHEY and CDR2 is SVGAGI in the germline V gene. The V end lost 0 bases, the J end lost 7 bases, and 12 bases lay between the germline ends. CDR3 nucleotide sequence: TGTGCCAGCAGTTACTCGAGGATTCAGCCTGGCTACACCTTC. Translating it yields CASSYSRIQPGYTF.

Only a few counts were recorded for this clone. The J gene is TRBJ2-5, the V gene TRBV7-6, with D maybe TRBD1 (5 bases). The CDR3 contains 15 residues. Germline V gene sequence: CDR1 SGHVS, CDR2 FNYEAQ. Trimming took off 2 bases at V and 2 bases at J, with 12 bases between the two ends. CDR3 sequence (DNA): TGTGCCAGCAGCTTACCATCCGCAGGGCAAGAGACCCAGTACTTC. This sequence encodes CASSLPSAGQETQYF. Drawing the rest from reference TRBV7-6 and TRBJ2-5, the complete variable domain is GAGVSQSPRYKVTKRGQDVALRCDPISGHVSLYWYRQALGQGPEFLTYFNYEAQQDKSGLPNDRFSAERPEGSISTLTIQRTEQRDSAMYRCASSLPSAGQETQYFGPGTRLLVL.

The rearrangement links TRBV5-1 to TRBJ2-7; 8 bases line up with TRBD2. Germline lookup yields CDR1 SGHRS and CDR2 YFSETQ. V was clipped by 4 bases and J by 3 bases; unmatched bases: 12. This CDR3 is 16 amino acids long. CDR3 loop: CASSPGGVPAYYEQYF. In DNA form, the CDR3 reads TGCGCCAGCAGCCCGGGAGGGGTCCCAGCATACTACGAGCAGTACTTC.

The V call is TRBV7-2, the J call TRBJ2-4; 10 bases are shared with TRBD2. Germline assignment: CDR1 SGHTA and CDR2 FQGNSA. After removal of 1 base from V and 11 bases from J, the junction contained 5 bases not matched to a gene. The CDR3 is 14 amino acids. CDR3: CASSLVLAGDVQYF. The CDR3 nucleotides read TGTGCCAGCAGCTTAGTTCTAGCGGGGGATGTTCAGTACTTC.

V is TRBV3-1 (or the pseudogene TRBV3-2) and J is TRBJ2-3; perhaps TRBD2 as D (6 bases). Per germline, CDR1 LGHDT and CDR2 YNNKEL (reference sequence). The CDR3 sequence is 17 residues long. Trimming left V 0 bases short and J 2 bases short, with 15 bases between. The CDR3 protein is CASSQDLTGGATDTQYF. In DNA, the CDR3 is TGTGCCAGCAGCCAAGATCTCACAGGAGGGGCCACAGATACGCAGTATTTT.

This clone has just one count. The chain has TRBV6-4 and TRBJ2-7, with D possibly matching TRBD2 (6 bases). The ends were cut back, 6 bases at V and 5 bases at J, with 23 bases in the middle. This CDR3 region has 16 residues. Per the germline V gene, CDR1 is MRHNA and CDR2 is SNTAGT. The CDR3 DNA follows: TGTGCCAGCAGGGACGCGGGACGGCCTGTAGTGGACGAGCAGTACTTC. This translates into CASRDAGRPVVDEQYF.

This chain links TRBV11-2 with TRBJ1-1; D ambiguous. The V gene's germline CDR1 is SGHAT and CDR2 FQNNGV. This CDR3 spans 15 amino acids. The V and J ends lost 1 base and 4 bases respectively, with 13 bases between them. The CDR3, as DNA: TGTGCCAGCAGCTTAGGAAGGGCGGGTAGCACTGAAGCTTTCTTT. It encodes CASSLGRAGSTEAFF.

The CDR3: CASSREGRANEKLFF. For the CDR3, the DNA is TGCGCCAGCTCTCGGGAGGGTAGGGCTAATGAAAAACTGTTTTTT. The chain combines TRBV4-1 with TRBJ1-4, with unresolved D. CDR1 is MGHRA and CDR2 is YSYEKL in the germline V gene. There are 15 residues in the CDR3. V was trimmed by 8 bases and J by 3 bases, leaving 16 bases between them.

The rearrangement links TRBV7-9 to TRBJ2-1, with 9 bases fitting TRBD2. The germline CDR1 and CDR2 sequences are SEHNR and FQNEAQ (reference sequence). V dropped 3 bases and J dropped 1; count of bases not matched to a gene: 4. This CDR3 comprises 16 residues. This chain's CDR3 is CASSLPSGDSYNEQFF. Here the CDR3 DNA reads TGTGCCAGCAGCTTGCCTAGCGGGGATTCCTACAATGAGCAGTTCTTC.

V usage is TRBV6-6 and J usage is TRBJ1-4, with 8 bases fitting TRBD1. V lost 4 bases to trimming and J lost 7 bases; unmatched junction nucleotides: 8. CDR3 length: 15 residues. Germline V gene sequence: CDR1 MNHNY, CDR2 SVGAGI (reference sequence). CDR3 DNA sequence: TGTGCCAGCAGTTCGTCCGGGACAGGAACTGAAAAACTGTTTTTT. This sequence encodes CASSSSGTGTEKLFF.

V is TRBV21-1 and J is TRBJ1-6; TRBD1 was called by the table and not checked on the DNA. TRBV21-1 is deemed a pseudogene. The length of the CDR3 is 14 residues. In DNA form, the CDR3 reads TGTGCCAGCAGCATGGGACAGGGAAATTCACCCCTCCACTTT. This gives the protein CASSMGQGNSPLHF.

A few counts support this clone. One end of the junction varies from germline; a read error may be responsible. V is TRBV5-8 and J is TRBJ1-1; D unclear. The germline V gene encodes CDR1 SGHTS and CDR2 YDEGEE. This CDR3 contains 14 residues. The CDR3 is CASTLGVGNTEAFF. The DNA of the CDR3 is TGTGCCAGCACCTTGGGCGTTGGGAACACTGAAGCTTTCTTT.

The gene calls are TRBV6-5 and TRBJ1-5; tentative D call: TRBD1 (6 bases). With 7 bases removed from V and 1 base from J, the gap between germline ends came to 14 bases. The CDR3 contains 15 residues. Germline V gives CDR1 MNHEY, CDR2 SVGAGI. The CDR3 is CASNSGGASNQPQHF. CDR3 nucleotides: TGTGCCAGCAATTCGGGGGGGGCCAGCAATCAGCCCCAGCATTTT.

This clone was detected once. The chain joins TRBV21-1 to TRBJ1-3. TRBV21-1 is a pseudogene segment. The CDR3 has 15 residues. The CDR3 bases are TGTGCCAGCAGCAGACGGAGGGGCTCTGGAAACACCATATATTTT. Amino acids: CASSRRRGSGNTIYF.

There are a few counts of this clone. The gene calls are TRBV3-1 (or the pseudogene TRBV3-2) and TRBJ2-2, with 9 bases fitting TRBD1. V was pared by 4 bases and J by 6 bases, with 3 bases of the junction left unmatched. CDR3 length: 14 residues. Germline loops: CDR1 LGHDT, CDR2 YNNKEL (reference sequence). The DNA of the CDR3 is TGTGCCAGCAGCCGGGACAGGGTGCCCGGGGAGCTGTTTTTT. This sequence encodes CASSRDRVPGELFF.

The chain recombines TRBV6-6 with TRBJ1-5; 9 bases are a match to TRBD1. V lost 5 bases to trimming and J lost 0 bases; unmatched junction nucleotides: 8. Germline CDR1 reads MNHNY; CDR2 reads SVGAGI (reference sequence). The CDR3 runs 17 residues. CDR3: CASSPRQGGYSNQPQHF. CDR3 nucleotides: TGTGCCAGCAGTCCTCGACAGGGGGGATATAGCAATCAGCCCCAGCATTTT.

This chain connects TRBV19 to TRBJ2-2; 8 bases line up with TRBD1. V lost 3 bases, J lost 5 bases, and 8 bases stayed unmatched. Germline CDR1 LNHDA, CDR2 SQIVND (reference sequence). There are 16 residues in the CDR3. CDR3 sequence reads: CASSIVGRGRTGELFF. The CDR3 nucleotides are TGTGCCAGTAGTATTGTTGGCAGGGGGCGGACCGGGGAGCTGTTTTTT.